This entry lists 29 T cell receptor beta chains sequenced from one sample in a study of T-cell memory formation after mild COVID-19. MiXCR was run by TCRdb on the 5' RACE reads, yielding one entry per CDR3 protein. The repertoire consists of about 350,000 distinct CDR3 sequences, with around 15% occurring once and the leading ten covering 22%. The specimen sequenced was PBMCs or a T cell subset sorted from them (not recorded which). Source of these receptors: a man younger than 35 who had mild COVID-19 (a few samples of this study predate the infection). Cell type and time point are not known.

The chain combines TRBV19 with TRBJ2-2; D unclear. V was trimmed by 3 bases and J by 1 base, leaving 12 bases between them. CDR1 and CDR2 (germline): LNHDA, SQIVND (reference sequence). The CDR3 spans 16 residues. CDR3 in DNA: TGTGCCAGTAGTATGCCCTGGGGTTGGAACACCGGGGAGCTGTTTTTT. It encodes CASSMPWGWNTGELFF. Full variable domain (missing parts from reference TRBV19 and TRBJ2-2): DGGITQSPKYLFRKEGQNVTLSCEQNLNHDAMYWYRQDPGQGLRLIYYSQIVNDFQKGDIAEGYSVSREKKESFPLTVTSAQKNPTAFYLCASSMPWGWNTGELFFGEGSRLTVL.

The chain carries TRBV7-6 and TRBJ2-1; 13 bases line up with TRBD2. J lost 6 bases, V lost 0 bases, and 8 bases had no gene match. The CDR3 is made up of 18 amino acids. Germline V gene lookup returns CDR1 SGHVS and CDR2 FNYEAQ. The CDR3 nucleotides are TGTGCCAGCAGCTTAGCCCCAAGGACTAGCGGGGGCCTCAATGAGCAGTTCTTC. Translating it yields CASSLAPRTSGGLNEQFF.

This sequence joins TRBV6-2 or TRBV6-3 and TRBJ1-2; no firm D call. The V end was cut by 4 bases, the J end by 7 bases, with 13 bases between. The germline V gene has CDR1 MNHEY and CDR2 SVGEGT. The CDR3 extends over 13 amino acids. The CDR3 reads CASSSWGATGYTF. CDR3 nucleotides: TGTGCCAGCAGTTCCTGGGGTGCGACTGGCTACACCTTC.

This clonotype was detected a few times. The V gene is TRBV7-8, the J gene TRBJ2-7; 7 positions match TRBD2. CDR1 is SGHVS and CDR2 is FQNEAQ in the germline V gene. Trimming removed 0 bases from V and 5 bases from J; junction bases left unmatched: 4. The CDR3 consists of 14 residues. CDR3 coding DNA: TGTGCCAGCAGCTTAGCCCGGCGGGGGAACGAGCAGTACTTC. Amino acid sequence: CASSLARRGNEQYF.

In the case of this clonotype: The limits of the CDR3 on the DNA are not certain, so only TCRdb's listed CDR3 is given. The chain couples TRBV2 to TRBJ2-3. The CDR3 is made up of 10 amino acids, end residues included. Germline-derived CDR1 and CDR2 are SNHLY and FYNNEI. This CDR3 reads CASILDTQYF.

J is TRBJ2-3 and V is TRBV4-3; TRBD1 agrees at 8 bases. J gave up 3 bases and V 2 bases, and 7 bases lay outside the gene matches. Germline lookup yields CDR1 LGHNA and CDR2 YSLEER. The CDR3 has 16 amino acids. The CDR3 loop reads CASSQSRGQRTDTQYF. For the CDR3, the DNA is TGCGCCAGCAGCCAAAGCAGGGGGCAGAGAACAGATACGCAGTATTTT.

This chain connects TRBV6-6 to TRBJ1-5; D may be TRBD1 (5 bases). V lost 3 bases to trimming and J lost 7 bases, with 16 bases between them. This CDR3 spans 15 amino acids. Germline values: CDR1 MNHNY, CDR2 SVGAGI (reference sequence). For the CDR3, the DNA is TGTGCCAGCAGTTATAGGTTAGGGGCACAGCAGCCCCAGCATTTT. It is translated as CASSYRLGAQQPQHF.

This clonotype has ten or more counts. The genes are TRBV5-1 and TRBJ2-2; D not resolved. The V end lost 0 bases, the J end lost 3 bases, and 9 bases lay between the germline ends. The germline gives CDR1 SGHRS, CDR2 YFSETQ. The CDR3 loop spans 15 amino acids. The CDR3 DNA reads TGCGCCAGCAGCTTGGGGCAGGTCGACACCGGGGAGCTGTTTTTT. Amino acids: CASSLGQVDTGELFF.

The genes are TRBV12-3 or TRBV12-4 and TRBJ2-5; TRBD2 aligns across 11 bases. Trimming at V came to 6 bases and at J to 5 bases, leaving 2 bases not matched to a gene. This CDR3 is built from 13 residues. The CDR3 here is CASRRLAGETQYF. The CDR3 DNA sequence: TGTGCCAGCAGAAGACTAGCGGGGGAGACCCAGTACTTC.

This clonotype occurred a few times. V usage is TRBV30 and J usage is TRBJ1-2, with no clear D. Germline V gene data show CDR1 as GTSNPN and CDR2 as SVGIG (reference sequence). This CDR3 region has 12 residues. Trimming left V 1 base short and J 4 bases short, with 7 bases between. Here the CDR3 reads CAWSEGSYGYTF. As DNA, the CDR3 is TGTGCCTGGAGTGAAGGGAGCTATGGCTACACCTTC.

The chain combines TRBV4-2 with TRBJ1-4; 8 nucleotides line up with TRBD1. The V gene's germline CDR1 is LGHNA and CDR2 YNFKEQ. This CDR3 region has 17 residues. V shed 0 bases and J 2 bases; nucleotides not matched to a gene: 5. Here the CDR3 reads CASSQEPDRATNEKLFF. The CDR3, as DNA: TGTGCCAGCAGCCAAGAACCGGACAGGGCTACTAATGAAAAACTGTTTTTT.

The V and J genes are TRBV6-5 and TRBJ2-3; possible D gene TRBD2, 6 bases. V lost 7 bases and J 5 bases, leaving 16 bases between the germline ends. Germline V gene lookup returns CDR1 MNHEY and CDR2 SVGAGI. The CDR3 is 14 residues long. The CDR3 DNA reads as TGTGCCAGCAATCGGGGCGGGGCCTTAGATACGCAGTATTTT. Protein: CASNRGGALDTQYF.

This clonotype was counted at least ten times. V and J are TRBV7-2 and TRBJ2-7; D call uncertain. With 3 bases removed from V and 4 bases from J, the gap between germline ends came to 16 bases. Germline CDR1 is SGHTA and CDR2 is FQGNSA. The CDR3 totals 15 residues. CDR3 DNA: TGTGCCAGCAGCTTTAGTCCCGAGAAAGGGTACGAGCAGTACTTC. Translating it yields CASSFSPEKGYEQYF.

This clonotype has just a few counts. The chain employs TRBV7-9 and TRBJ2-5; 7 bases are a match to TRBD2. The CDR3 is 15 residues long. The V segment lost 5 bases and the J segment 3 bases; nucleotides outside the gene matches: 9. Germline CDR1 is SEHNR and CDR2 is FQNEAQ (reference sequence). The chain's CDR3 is CASSRGLYREETQYF. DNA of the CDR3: TGTGCCAGCAGCCGGGGACTATACAGAGAAGAGACCCAGTACTTC.

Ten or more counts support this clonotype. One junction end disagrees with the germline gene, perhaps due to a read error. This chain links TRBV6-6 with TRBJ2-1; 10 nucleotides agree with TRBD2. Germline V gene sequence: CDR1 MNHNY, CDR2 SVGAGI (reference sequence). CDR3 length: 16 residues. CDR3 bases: TGTGCCAGCAGTCATCCGGGACTAGCGTCCTCCAATGAGCAGTTCTTC. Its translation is CASSHPGLASSNEQFF.

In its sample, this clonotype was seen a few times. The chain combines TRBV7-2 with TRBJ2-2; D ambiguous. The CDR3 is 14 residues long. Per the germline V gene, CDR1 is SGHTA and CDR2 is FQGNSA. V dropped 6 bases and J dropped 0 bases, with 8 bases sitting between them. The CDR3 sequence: CASRERSNTGELFF. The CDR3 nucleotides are TGTGCCAGCAGAGAACGGTCGAACACCGGGGAGCTGTTTTTT. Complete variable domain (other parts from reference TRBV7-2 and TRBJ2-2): GAGVSQSPSNKVTEKGKDVELRCDPISGHTALYWYRQSLGQGLEFLIYFQGNSAPDKSGLPSDRFSAERTGGSVSTLTIQRTQQEDSAVYLCASRERSNTGELFFGEGSRLTVL.

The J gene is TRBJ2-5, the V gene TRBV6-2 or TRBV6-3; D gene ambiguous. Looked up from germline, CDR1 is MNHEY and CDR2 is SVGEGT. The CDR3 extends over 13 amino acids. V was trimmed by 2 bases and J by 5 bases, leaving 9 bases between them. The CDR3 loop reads CASSYGILETQYF. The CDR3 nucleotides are TGTGCCAGCAGTTACGGGATTCTGGAGACCCAGTACTTC.

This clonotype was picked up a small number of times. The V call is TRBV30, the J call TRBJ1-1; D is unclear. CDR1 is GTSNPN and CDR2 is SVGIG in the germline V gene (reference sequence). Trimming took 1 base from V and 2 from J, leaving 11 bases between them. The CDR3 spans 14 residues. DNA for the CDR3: TGTGCCTGGAGTGCCCGTTACCACAACACTGAAGCTTTCTTT. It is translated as CAWSARYHNTEAFF.

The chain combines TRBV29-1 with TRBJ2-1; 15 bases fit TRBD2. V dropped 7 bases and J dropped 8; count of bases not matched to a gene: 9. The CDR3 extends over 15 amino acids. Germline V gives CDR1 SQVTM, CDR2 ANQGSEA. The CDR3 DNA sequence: TGCAGCGACCTAGGACTAGCGGGGGGGCGCGATGAGCAGTTCTTC. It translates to CSDLGLAGGRDEQFF.

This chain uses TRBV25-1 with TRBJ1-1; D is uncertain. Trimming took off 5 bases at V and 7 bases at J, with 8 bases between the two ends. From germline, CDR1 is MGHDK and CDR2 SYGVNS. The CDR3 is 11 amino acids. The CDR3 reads CASSSLSEAFF. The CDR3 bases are TGTGCCAGCAGTTCGCTCAGTGAAGCTTTCTTT.

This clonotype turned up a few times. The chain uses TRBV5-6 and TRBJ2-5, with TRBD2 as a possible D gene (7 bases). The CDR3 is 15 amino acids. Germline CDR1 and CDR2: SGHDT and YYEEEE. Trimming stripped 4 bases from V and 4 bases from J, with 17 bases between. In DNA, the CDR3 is TGTGCCAGCAGCCTCTCCGGGGGGCTGAGAGAGACCCAGTACTTC. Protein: CASSLSGGLRETQYF.

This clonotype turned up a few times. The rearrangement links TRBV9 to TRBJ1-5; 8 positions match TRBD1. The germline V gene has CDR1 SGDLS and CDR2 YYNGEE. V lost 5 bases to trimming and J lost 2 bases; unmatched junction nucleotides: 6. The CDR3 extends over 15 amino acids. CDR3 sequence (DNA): TGTGCCAGCAGTACAGGGGGAGGGGGCAATCAGCCCCAGCATTTT. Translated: CASSTGGGGNQPQHF. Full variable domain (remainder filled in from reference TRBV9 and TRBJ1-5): DSGVTQTPKHLITATGQRVTLRCSPRSGDLSVYWYQQSLDQGLQFLIQYYNGEERAKGNILERFSAQQFPDLHSELNLSSLELGDSALYFCASSTGGGGNQPQHFGDGTRLSIL.

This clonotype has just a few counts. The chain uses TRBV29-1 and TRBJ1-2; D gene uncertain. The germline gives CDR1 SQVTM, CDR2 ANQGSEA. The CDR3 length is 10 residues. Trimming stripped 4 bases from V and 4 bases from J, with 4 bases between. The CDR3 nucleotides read TGCAGCGTTGCGTCCTATGGCTACACCTTC. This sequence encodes CSVASYGYTF.

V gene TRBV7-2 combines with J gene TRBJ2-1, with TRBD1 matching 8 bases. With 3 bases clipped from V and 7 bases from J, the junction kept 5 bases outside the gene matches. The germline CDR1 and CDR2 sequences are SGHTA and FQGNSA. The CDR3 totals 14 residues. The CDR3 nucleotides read TGTGCCAGCAGCTTCCAGGGGGCGCTTAATGAGCAGTTCTTC. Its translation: CASSFQGALNEQFF.

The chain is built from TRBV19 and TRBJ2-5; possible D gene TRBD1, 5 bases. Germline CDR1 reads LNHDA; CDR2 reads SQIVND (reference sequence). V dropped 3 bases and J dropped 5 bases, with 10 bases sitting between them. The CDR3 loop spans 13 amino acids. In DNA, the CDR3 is TGTGCCAGTAGTATTGACAGTTCGGAGACCCAGTACTTC. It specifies CASSIDSSETQYF. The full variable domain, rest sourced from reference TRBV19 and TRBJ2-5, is DGGITQSPKYLFRKEGQNVTLSCEQNLNHDAMYWYRQDPGQGLRLIYYSQIVNDFQKGDIAEGYSVSREKKESFPLTVTSAQKNPTAFYLCASSIDSSETQYFGPGTRLLVL.

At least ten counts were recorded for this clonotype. CDR3 bases: TGTGCCAGCAGCTTCCGCCTAGCGGGGGACCGCACAGATACGCAGTATTTT. Encoded protein: CASSFRLAGDRTDTQYF. The chain uses TRBV7-2 and TRBJ2-3, with TRBD2 identical over 10 bases. V was pared by 3 bases and J by 1 base, with 7 bases of the junction left unmatched. This CDR3 region has 17 residues. Looked up from germline, CDR1 is SGHTA and CDR2 is FQGNSA.

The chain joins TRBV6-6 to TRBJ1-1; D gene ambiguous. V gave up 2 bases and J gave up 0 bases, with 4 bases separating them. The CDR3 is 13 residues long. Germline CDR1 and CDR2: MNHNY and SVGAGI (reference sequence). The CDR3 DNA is TGTGCCAGCAGTTACAGAATGAACACTGAAGCTTTCTTT. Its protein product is CASSYRMNTEAFF.

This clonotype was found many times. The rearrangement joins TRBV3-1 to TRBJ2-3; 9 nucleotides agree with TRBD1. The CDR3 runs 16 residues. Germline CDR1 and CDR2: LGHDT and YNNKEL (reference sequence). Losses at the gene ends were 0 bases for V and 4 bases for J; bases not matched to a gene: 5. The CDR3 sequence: CASSQDRDRASDTQYF. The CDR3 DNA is TGTGCCAGCAGCCAAGATCGGGACAGGGCCTCAGATACGCAGTATTTT.

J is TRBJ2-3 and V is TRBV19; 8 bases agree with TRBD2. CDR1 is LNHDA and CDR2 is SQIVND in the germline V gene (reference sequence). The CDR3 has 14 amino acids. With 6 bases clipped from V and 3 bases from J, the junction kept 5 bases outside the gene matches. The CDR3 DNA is TGTGCCAGTAGGCGGGGGGCAGGAACAGATACGCAGTATTTT. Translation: CASRRGAGTDTQYF.